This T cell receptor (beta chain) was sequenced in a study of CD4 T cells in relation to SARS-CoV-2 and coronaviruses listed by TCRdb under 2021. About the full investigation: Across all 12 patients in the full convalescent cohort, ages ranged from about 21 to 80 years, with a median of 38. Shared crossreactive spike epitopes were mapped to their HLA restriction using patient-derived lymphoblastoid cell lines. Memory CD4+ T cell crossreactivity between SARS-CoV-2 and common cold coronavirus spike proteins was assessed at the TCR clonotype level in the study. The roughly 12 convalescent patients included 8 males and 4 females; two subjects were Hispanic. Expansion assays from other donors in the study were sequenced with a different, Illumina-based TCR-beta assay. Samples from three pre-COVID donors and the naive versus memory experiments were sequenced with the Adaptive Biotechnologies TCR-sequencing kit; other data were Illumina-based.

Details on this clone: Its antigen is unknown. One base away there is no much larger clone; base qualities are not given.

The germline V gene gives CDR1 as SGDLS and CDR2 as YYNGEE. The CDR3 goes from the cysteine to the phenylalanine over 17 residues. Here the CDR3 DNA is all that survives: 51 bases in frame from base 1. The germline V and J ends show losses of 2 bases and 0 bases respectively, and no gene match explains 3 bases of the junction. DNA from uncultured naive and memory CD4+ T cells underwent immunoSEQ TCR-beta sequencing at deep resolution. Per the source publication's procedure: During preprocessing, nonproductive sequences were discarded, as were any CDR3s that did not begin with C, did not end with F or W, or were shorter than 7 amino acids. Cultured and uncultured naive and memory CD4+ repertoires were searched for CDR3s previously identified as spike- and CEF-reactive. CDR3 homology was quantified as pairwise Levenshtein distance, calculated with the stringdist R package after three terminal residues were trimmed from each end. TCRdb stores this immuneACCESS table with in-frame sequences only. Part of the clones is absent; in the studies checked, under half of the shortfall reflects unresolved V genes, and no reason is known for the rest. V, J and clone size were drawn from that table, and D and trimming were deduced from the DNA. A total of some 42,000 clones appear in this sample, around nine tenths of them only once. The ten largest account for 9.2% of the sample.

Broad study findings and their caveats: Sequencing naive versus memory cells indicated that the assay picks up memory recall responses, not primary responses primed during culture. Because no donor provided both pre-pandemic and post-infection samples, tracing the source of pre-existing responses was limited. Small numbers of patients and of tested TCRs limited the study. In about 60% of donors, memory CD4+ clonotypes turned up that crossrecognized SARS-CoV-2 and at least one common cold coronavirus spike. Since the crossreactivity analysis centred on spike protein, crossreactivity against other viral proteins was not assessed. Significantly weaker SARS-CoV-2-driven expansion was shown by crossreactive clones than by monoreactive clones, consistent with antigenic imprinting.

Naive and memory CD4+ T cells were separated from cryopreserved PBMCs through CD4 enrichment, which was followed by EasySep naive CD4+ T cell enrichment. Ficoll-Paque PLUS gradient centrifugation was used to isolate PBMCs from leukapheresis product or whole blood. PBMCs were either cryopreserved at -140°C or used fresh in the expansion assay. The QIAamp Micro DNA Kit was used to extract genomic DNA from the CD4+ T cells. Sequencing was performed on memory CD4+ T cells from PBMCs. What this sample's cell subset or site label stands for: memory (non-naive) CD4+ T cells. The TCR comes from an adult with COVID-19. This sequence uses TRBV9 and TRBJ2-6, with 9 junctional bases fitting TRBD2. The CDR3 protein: CASSVGLANSGANVLTF. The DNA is TGTGCCAGCAGCGTGGGACTAGCCAACTCTGGGGCCAACGTCCTGACTTTC.